This T cell receptor beta chain was documented in a study of STAT3 mutations in large granular lymphocyte leukemia. Points on this clone: The antigen remains undetermined.

TCRdb's table, derived via immunoSEQ multiplex PCR, lists solely in-frame clones and lacks some. Here the sample spans tens of thousands of clones, 86% being singletons. Study results and limitations: TCR clonotype switching after therapy occurred in about 35% of the 18 patients. Every T-LGLL patient had at least one immunodominant TCRbeta clonotype. Some patients had persisting codominant clonotypes that could mask small clones.

V was clipped by 3 bases and J by 0 bases; unmatched bases: 18. Germline loops: CDR1 KGHSH, CDR2 LQKENI. The CDR3 has 20 residues. Source material: peripheral blood mononuclear cells. V and J are TRBV18 and TRBJ2-3; 7 bases map to TRBD2. The receptor's source is a man between 60 and 70 years old with T-cell large granular lymphocyte leukemia. Some clones in this sample may be carry-over from other donors' samples. CDR3 in DNA: TGTGCCAGCTCACCCACGAGCGCGATAGCGGGTTATCCAAGCACAGATACGCAGTATTTT. This translates into CASSPTSAIAGYPSTDTQYF.